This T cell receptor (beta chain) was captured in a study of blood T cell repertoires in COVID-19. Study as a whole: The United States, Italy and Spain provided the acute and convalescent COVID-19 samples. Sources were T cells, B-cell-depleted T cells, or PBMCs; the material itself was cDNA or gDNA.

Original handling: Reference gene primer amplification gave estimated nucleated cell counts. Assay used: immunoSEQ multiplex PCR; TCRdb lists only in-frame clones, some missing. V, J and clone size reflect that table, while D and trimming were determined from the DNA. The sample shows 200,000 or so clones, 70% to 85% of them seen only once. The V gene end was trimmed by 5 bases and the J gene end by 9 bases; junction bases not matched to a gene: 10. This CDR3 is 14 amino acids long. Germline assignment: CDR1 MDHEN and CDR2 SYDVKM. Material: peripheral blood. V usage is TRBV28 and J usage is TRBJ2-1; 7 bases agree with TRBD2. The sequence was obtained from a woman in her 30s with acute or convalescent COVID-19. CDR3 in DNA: TGTGCCAGCAGTATACAACTCGGGAGGAGTGAGCAGTTCTTC. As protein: CASSIQLGRSEQFF.